A single sample is the source of the 15 T cell receptor beta chains below, sequenced in a study of blood T cells in healthy people across ages. A J-beta primer mix and a sample-barcoded 5' primer were used in a second PCR of roughly 7 to 12 cycles. In TCRdb, the 5' RACE reads were re-called with MiXCR into one record per CDR3 protein. The sample holds hundreds of thousands of distinct CDR3 sequences, about 43% seen once. Sequenced input: blood. Receptors originate from a man older than 75 in good health.

V gene TRBV20-1 combines with J gene TRBJ1-1; D ambiguous. The CDR3 has 13 amino acids. Trimming cost V 3 bases and J 4 bases, with 12 bases left between them. Germline V gene sequence: CDR1 DFQATT, CDR2 SNEGSKA (reference sequence). CDR3 amino acids: CSASISGGTEAFF. The CDR3 bases are TGCAGTGCTAGTATCTCAGGCGGCACTGAAGCTTTCTTT.

This sequence joins TRBV7-2 and TRBJ2-5; tentatively, D is TRBD2 (5 bases). V was shortened by 0 bases and J by 11 bases, with 16 bases between the two germline ends. Germline lookup yields CDR1 SGHTA and CDR2 FQGNSA. The CDR3 covers 14 residues. The CDR3 loop reads CASSLAASRNEQYF. The DNA of the CDR3 is TGTGCCAGCAGCTTAGCAGCTAGCCGGAATGAGCAGTACTTC.

This clonotype was seen more than once but under ten times. This chain joins TRBV7-2 and TRBJ2-1; D is perhaps TRBD1 (6 bases). V lost 8 bases, J lost 1 base, and 12 bases lay in between. CDR1 SGHTA and CDR2 FQGNSA come from the germline V gene. This CDR3 is built from 14 residues. The CDR3 DNA follows: TGTGCCAGCGGACCCAGGGGATCCTACAATGAGCAGTTCTTC. The encoded protein is CASGPRGSYNEQFF.

The chain has TRBV12-3 or TRBV12-4 and TRBJ2-3, with 11 bases aligning to TRBD2. The V and J ends lost 7 bases and 4 bases, in that order; junction bases with no gene match: 13. The CDR3 sequence is 17 residues long. The CDR3 loop is CASTIPTSGDFPDTQYF. Written as DNA, the CDR3 is TGTGCCAGCACTATCCCGACTAGCGGGGATTTTCCAGATACGCAGTATTTT.

This clonotype was seen many times. It may be a read error: a sequence one base away is much more abundant. V and J are TRBV10-3 and TRBJ2-5, with a tentative D call TRBD1 (6 bases). The length of the CDR3 is 13 residues. V was cut by 6 bases and J by 11 bases, with 19 bases left in between. From germline, CDR1 is ENHRY and CDR2 SYGVKD. In DNA form, the CDR3 reads TGTGCCATCAGAACAGGGACCCACAATGAGCAGTACTTC. Its translation: CAIRTGTHNEQYF.

Concerning this clonotype: Compared with germline, one end of the junction differs, possibly owing to a read error. V gene TRBV7-8 combines with J gene TRBJ2-1; possibly TRBD1 for D (6 bases). From germline, CDR1 is SGHVS and CDR2 FQNEAQ. The CDR3 covers 15 residues. The CDR3 loop is CASSSGVWTYNGQFF. The CDR3 coding sequence is TGTGCCAGCAGCTCAGGGGTGTGGACCTACAATGGGCAGTTCTTC.

This clonotype was picked up a small number of times. The rearrangement links TRBV20-1 to TRBJ1-1; D remains unclear. The CDR3 contains 11 residues. Germline CDR1 is DFQATT and CDR2 is SNEGSKA (reference sequence). Deletions cut 6 bases from V and 3 bases from J, with 8 bases between. The CDR3 nucleotides read TGCAGTGCCATAGAGTACACTGAAGCTTTCTTT. Protein: CSAIEYTEAFF.

The V and J genes are TRBV29-1 and TRBJ2-3; tentatively, D is TRBD2 (7 bases). CDR3 length: 16 amino acids. Trimming removed 0 bases from V and 0 bases from J, with 13 bases in between. Germline CDR1 and CDR2: SQVTM and ANQGSEA. The CDR3 region has the DNA TGCAGCGTTGAAGACCCCGGGGGGCGGAGCACAGATACGCAGTATTTT. Protein product: CSVEDPGGRSTDTQYF.

This clonotype appeared many times. The chain employs TRBV12-3 or TRBV12-4 and TRBJ2-6; possibly TRBD1 for D (6 bases). This CDR3 spans 15 amino acids. Between the trimmed V and J ends, which lost 5 bases and 4 bases, there was a span of 12 bases. The CDR3 region is CASSASGTGANVLTF. The CDR3 nucleotides read TGTGCCAGCAGTGCCTCCGGGACAGGGGCCAACGTCCTGACTTTC.

The chain uses TRBV12-5 and TRBJ2-5; no firm D call. Germline V gives CDR1 LGHNT, CDR2 FRNRAP. The CDR3 runs 12 residues. Trimming removed 3 bases from V and 3 bases from J, with 5 bases in between. The CDR3 DNA sequence: TGTGCTAGTGGTTTTGGGGAAGAGACCCAGTACTTC. This translates into CASGFGEETQYF.

This chain joins TRBV7-6 and TRBJ1-2, with 9 bases lining up with TRBD1. The germline gives CDR1 SGHVS, CDR2 FNYEAQ. Unmatched junction bases numbered 6, after V lost 5 bases and J lost 8 bases. The CDR3 has 13 residues. Written as DNA, the CDR3 is TGTGCCAGCAGCCGGACAGGGGTTAGCGGCTACACCTTC. Its translation: CASSRTGVSGYTF.

This clonotype has a count of ten or more. The chain recombines TRBV7-2 with TRBJ2-4; D is tentatively TRBD1 or TRBD2 (5 bases each). The germline V gene has CDR1 SGHTA and CDR2 FQGNSA. The CDR3 length is 16 residues. V shed 4 bases and J shed 5 bases, with 18 bases lying between them. The CDR3 bases are TGTGCCAGCAGCTCGGGGCCAGGCCCTGGGGAAAACATTCAGTACTTC. Translated: CASSSGPGPGENIQYF.

The chain employs TRBV12-3 or TRBV12-4 and TRBJ2-3; the match to TRBD1 covers 9 bases. The CDR3 has 14 residues. V shed 4 bases, J shed 3 bases, and the junction held 2 bases outside the gene matches. The CDR3 spells CASSCGQGTDTQYF. CDR3 nucleotide sequence: TGTGCCAGCAGTTGCGGACAGGGGACAGATACGCAGTATTTT.

The genes are TRBV27 and TRBJ1-2; 8 positions agree with TRBD1. Germline V gene data show CDR1 as MNHEY and CDR2 as SMNVEV (reference sequence). The CDR3 has 13 amino acids. With V trimmed by 6 bases and J by 6 bases, 6 bases remained unmatched. The CDR3 reads CASRRTGSDGYTF. The CDR3 DNA is TGTGCCAGCAGAAGGACAGGGTCGGATGGCTACACCTTC.

Here the CDR3 DNA reads TGCAGTGCGGAGTTCCGCCGAATGTACACAGATACGCAGTATTTT. Translating it yields CSAEFRRMYTDTQYF. This chain links TRBV20-1 with TRBJ2-3, with D unresolved. The CDR3 has 15 amino acids. Germline CDR1 reads DFQATT; CDR2 reads SNEGSKA (reference sequence). Trimming pared 6 bases from V and 2 bases from J, leaving 18 bases between.